This T cell receptor (beta chain) originates from a study of shared clonotypes between healthy human individuals. Overall study: Two women and a few men aged 18 to 49 made up the donors. Used for every donor were three CD4 naive, three CD4 memory, two CD8 naive and one CD8 memory plate.

Measured with immunoSEQ multiplex PCR; TCRdb has only the in-frame clones, and not every one. The data show roughly 2.4 million clones, 90% to 97% seen once. The source is a man between 18 and 35 years old in good health. Sequencing input: naive CD4+ T cells sorted from blood. The subset here: CD45RA+ positively selected.

DNA for the CDR3: TGTGCCAGCAGTTACGCCACCAAAGGAACTGAAGCTTTCTTT. Protein: CASSYATKGTEAFF. The rearrangement links TRBV6-6 to TRBJ1-1; no clear D gene. The CDR3 is 14 amino acids. V was clipped by 2 bases and J by 5 bases, with 12 bases between them. The V gene's germline CDR1 is MNHNY and CDR2 SVGAGI (reference sequence).